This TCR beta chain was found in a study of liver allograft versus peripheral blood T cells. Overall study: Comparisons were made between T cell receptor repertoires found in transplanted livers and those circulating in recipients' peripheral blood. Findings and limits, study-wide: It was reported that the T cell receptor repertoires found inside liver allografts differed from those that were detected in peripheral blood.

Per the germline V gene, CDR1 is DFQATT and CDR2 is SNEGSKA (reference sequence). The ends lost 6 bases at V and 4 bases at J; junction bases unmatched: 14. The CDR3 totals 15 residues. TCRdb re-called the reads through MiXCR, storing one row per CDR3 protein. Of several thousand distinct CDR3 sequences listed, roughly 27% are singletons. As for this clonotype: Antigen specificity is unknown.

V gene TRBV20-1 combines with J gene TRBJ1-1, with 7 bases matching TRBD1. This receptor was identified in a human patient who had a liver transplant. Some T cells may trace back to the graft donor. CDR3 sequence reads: CSAPGQFNSATEAFF. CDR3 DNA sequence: TGCAGTGCGCCGGGACAGTTTAATTCTGCCACTGAAGCTTTCTTT.